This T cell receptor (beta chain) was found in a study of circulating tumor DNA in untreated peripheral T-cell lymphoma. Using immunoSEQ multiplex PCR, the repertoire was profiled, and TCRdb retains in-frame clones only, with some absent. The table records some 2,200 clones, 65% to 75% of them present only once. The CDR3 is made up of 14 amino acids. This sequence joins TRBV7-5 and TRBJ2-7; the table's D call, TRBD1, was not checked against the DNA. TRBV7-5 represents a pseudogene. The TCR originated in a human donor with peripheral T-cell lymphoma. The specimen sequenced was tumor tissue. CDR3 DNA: TGTGCCAGCAGCTTCGACAGGCACAACTACGAGCAGTACTTC. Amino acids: CASSFDRHNYEQYF.